This T cell receptor beta chain is drawn from a study of blood T cells in healthy people across ages. Study-wide background: Using template switching, researchers captured about one barcoded beta molecule for each two T cells.

With a J-beta primer mix and a sample-barcoded 5' primer, a second PCR ran 7 to 11 cycles. In TCRdb, the 5' RACE reads were re-called with MiXCR into one record per CDR3 protein. The sample has about 750,000 distinct CDR3 sequences; roughly 50% are singletons. Points from the study as a whole: Researchers judged that diversity estimates from one million T cells fell short of true values.

Concerning this clonotype: Its antigen is undetermined.

The CDR3 totals 15 residues. The V end lost 6 bases, the J end lost 7 bases, and 16 bases lay between the germline ends. Per germline, CDR1 MGHRA and CDR2 YSYEKL. The chain combines TRBV4-1 with TRBJ1-6; D perhaps matches TRBD1 (5 bases). The TCR was taken from a man older than 75 in good health. Sequenced: blood. CDR3 region: CASRPGIEGNSPLHF. DNA of the CDR3: TGCGCCAGCAGACCTGGAATCGAGGGGAATTCACCCCTCCACTTT.